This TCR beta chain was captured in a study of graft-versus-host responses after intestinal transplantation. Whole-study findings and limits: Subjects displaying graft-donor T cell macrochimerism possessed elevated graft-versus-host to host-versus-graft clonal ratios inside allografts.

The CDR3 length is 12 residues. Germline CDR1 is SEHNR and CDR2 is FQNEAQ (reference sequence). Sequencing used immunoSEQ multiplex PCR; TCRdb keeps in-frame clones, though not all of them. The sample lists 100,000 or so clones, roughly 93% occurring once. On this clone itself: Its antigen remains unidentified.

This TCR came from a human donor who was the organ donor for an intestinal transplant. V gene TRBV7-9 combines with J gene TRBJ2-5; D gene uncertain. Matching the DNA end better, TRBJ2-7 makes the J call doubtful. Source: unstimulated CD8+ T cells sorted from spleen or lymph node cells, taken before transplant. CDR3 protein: CASSRRPYEQYF. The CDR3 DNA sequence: TGTGCCAGCAGCCGCCGCCCCTACGAGCAGTACTTC.